These 31 T cell receptor beta chains were sequenced from one sample in a study of identical twins. In TCRdb, the 5' RACE reads were re-called with MiXCR into one record per CDR3 protein. The table shows some 1,600,000 distinct CDR3 sequences, with less than 40% occurring only once. The source material was cord blood. These TCRs come from a newborn girl in good health.

This clonotype was counted between two and nine times. This chain joins TRBV20-1 and TRBJ2-7; D is possibly TRBD1 (6 bases). With 6 bases removed from V and 5 bases from J, the gap between germline ends came to 14 bases. CDR3 length: 12 residues. Looked up from germline, CDR1 is DFQATT and CDR2 is SNEGSKA (reference sequence). The CDR3 DNA reads TGCAGTGCAGCCACACAGGGTGACGAGCAGTACTTC. It specifies CSAATQGDEQYF.

The chain couples TRBV5-1 to TRBJ2-7; 13 bases align to TRBD2. J was trimmed by 7 bases and V by 1 base; bases with no gene match: 17. The germline V gene has CDR1 SGHRS and CDR2 YFSETQ. The CDR3 covers 19 residues. The CDR3 region has the DNA TGCGCCAGCAGCTTGAGAGGGACTAGCGGGGTGAGCTCCTACAATGAGCAGTACTTC. Its translation is CASSLRGTSGVSSYNEQYF.

V usage is TRBV11-3 and J usage is TRBJ2-1; TRBD2 aligns across 7 bases. The CDR3 is made up of 16 amino acids. Germline CDR1 SGHNT, CDR2 YENEEA. The trim removed 7 bases at V and 2 bases at J, leaving 11 bases unmatched. CDR3 nucleotides: TGTGCCAGCAAAGAGACGGGGACTACAGCCTACAATGAGCAGTTCTTC. Translating gives CASKETGTTAYNEQFF.

This clonotype was seen only a few times. The chain links TRBV4-1 to TRBJ2-5; TRBD2 might be the D (5 bases). V gave up 4 bases and J gave up 4 bases, with 10 bases separating them. Germline V gene sequence: CDR1 MGHRA, CDR2 YSYEKL. This CDR3 has 13 amino acids. CDR3 sequence (DNA): TGCGCCAGCAGCCGCGACTATTTAGAGACCCAGTACTTC. It yields the protein CASSRDYLETQYF.

This clonotype came up a few times. This chain links TRBV5-1 with TRBJ2-2; no clear D. Trimming shortened V by 7 bases and J by 7 bases, and 20 bases separated the two germline ends. Germline CDR1 is SGHRS and CDR2 is YFSETQ. This CDR3 spans 15 amino acids. As DNA, the CDR3 is TGCGCCAGCTCTATAGGCAGGAACCTCATCGGGGAGCTGTTTTTT. This codes for CASSIGRNLIGELFF. Drawing the rest from reference TRBV5-1 and TRBJ2-2, the complete variable domain is KAGVTQTPRYLIKTRGQQVTLSCSPISGHRSVSWYQQTPGQGLQFLFEYFSETQRNKGNFPGRFSGRQFSNSRSEMNVSTLELGDSALYLCASSIGRNLIGELFFGEGSRLTVL.

This clonotype was counted a few times. The chain combines TRBV29-1 with TRBJ2-4, with 7 nucleotides matching TRBD1. This CDR3 is built from 13 residues. Germline V lookup: CDR1 SQVTM, CDR2 ANQGSEA. V dropped 5 bases and J dropped 2; count of bases not matched to a gene: 3. CDR3 in DNA: TGCAGCGTTCAACAGGGGCCCAAAAACATTCAGTACTTC. This translates into CSVQQGPKNIQYF. Looking up the rest from reference TRBV29-1 and TRBJ2-4 gives the full variable domain: SAVISQKPSRDICQRGTSLTIQCQVDSQVTMMFWYRQQPGQSLTLIATANQGSEATYESGFVIDKFPISRPNLTFSTLTVSNMSPEDSSIYLCSVQQGPKNIQYFGAGTRLSVL.

This clonotype appeared many times. The rearrangement uses TRBV3-1 and TRBJ2-1; D is ambiguous. Trimming took off 6 bases at V and 0 bases at J, with 15 bases between the two ends. Looked up from germline, CDR1 is LGHDT and CDR2 is YNNKEL (reference sequence). There are 16 residues in the CDR3. CDR3 sequence: CASSSNLLSSYNEQFF. The CDR3 nucleotides read TGTGCCAGCAGTTCCAACCTTTTAAGCTCCTACAATGAGCAGTTCTTC.

This clonotype was found a few times. The chain has TRBV20-1 and TRBJ2-3, with D perhaps matching TRBD2 (6 bases). The ends were cut back, 5 bases at V and 3 bases at J, with 12 bases in the middle. CDR1 and CDR2 from the germline V gene are DFQATT and SNEGSKA (reference sequence). This CDR3 is 13 amino acids long. CDR3 coding DNA: TGCAGTGCTCCTCTAGCGTGGACAGATACGCAGTATTTT. It codes for CSAPLAWTDTQYF.

This clonotype was seen a few times. The CDR3 sequence is CASQTSGRNEQFF. In DNA, the CDR3 is TGTGCCAGCCAGACTAGCGGGCGAAATGAGCAGTTCTTC. The chain carries TRBV11-2 and TRBJ2-1; 10 nucleotides line up with TRBD2. Germline CDR1 reads SGHAT; CDR2 reads FQNNGV. Losses at the gene ends were 8 bases for V and 7 bases for J; bases not matched to a gene: 5. The CDR3 is 13 residues long. Combining the CDR3 with reference TRBV11-2 and TRBJ2-1 gives the whole variable domain EAGVAQSPRYKIIEKRQSVAFWCNPISGHATLYWYQQILGQGPKLLIQFQNNGVVDDSQLPKDRFSAERLKGVDSTLKIQPAKLEDSAVYLCASQTSGRNEQFFGPGTRLTVL.

The V gene is TRBV5-6, the J gene TRBJ2-1, with D perhaps assigned TRBD1 or TRBD2 (5 bases each). The DNA end favors TRBJ2-7, so the J call may be wrong. CDR3 length equals 16 residues. Germline V CDR1 and CDR2: SGHDT, YYEEEE. The CDR3 region is CASSLLGPQSYNEQYF. CDR3 bases: TGTGCCAGCAGCTTACTGGGACCTCAATCCTACAATGAGCAGTACTTC.

The CDR3 DNA follows: TGCGCCAGCAGCTTGAAGGAGGGGGGTTACAACTACGAGCAGTACTTC. It yields the protein CASSLKEGGYNYEQYF. The rearrangement joins TRBV5-1 to TRBJ2-4, with D perhaps assigned TRBD1 or TRBD2 (6 bases each). The J call is uncertain, as TRBJ2-7 better fits the DNA end. The germline CDR1 and CDR2 sequences are SGHRS and YFSETQ. This CDR3 is 16 amino acids long.

The genes are TRBV4-1 and TRBJ2-3; D possibly corresponds to TRBD2 (6 bases). V lost 1 base and J 4 bases, leaving 15 bases between the germline ends. Germline CDR1 MGHRA, CDR2 YSYEKL. The CDR3 is made up of 16 amino acids. This CDR3 is CASSQGVRRDADTQYF. Written as DNA, the CDR3 is TGCGCCAGCAGCCAAGGGGTACGGCGGGATGCAGATACGCAGTATTTT.

There are a few counts of this clonotype. This chain uses TRBV5-1 with TRBJ2-5; a weak D match, TRBD1 (6 bases). The DNA end favors TRBJ2-7, so the J call may be wrong. Germline values: CDR1 SGHRS, CDR2 YFSETQ. The CDR3 loop spans 15 amino acids. Here the CDR3 DNA reads TGCGCCAGCAGCCAACAGGGTTTCGGGGATTACGAGCAGTACTTC. Translation gives CASSQQGFGDYEQYF.

This sequence joins TRBV5-1 and TRBJ2-2; 7 nucleotides match TRBD1. Germline CDR1 and CDR2: SGHRS and YFSETQ. The CDR3 consists of 14 residues. Losses at the gene ends were 4 bases for V and 5 bases for J; bases not matched to a gene: 5. The CDR3 nucleotides are TGCGCCAGCAGCAGACCGACAGGGACCGGGGAGCTGTTTTTT. Protein sequence: CASSRPTGTGELFF.

This clonotype was observed a few times. The rearrangement links TRBV10-1 to TRBJ2-7, with TRBD2 identical over 7 bases. CDR3 length equals 15 residues. The trim removed 6 bases at V and 0 bases at J, leaving 8 bases unmatched. Germline CDR1 and CDR2: WNHNN and SYGVQD (reference sequence). CDR3 loop: CASRFSGQRSYEQYF. The CDR3 bases are TGCGCCAGCAGGTTTAGCGGGCAACGCTCCTACGAGCAGTACTTC.

DNA of the CDR3: TGCAGTGCTAGGGAGGATGCCCTGGGCAATCAGCCCCAGCATTTT. Its protein product is CSAREDALGNQPQHF. The chain combines TRBV20-1 with TRBJ1-5; D is unclear. The V end lost 3 bases, the J end lost 2 bases, and 14 bases lay between the germline ends. The CDR3 extends over 15 amino acids. Germline lookup yields CDR1 DFQATT and CDR2 SNEGSKA (reference sequence).

V usage is TRBV20-1 and J usage is TRBJ2-1, with 10 bases fitting TRBD1. The J call may be incorrect, as the DNA end agrees better with TRBJ2-7. Germline CDR1 is DFQATT and CDR2 is SNEGSKA (reference sequence). The CDR3 has 14 residues. This chain's CDR3 is CSATGQGNHNEQYF. In DNA form, the CDR3 reads TGCAGTGCTACGGGACAGGGGAACCACAATGAGCAGTACTTC.

This clonotype is a singleton in its sample. V and J are TRBV5-1 and TRBJ1-2, with 7 nucleotides matching TRBD1. The V gene end was trimmed by 7 bases and the J gene end by 4 bases; junction bases not matched to a gene: 7. Germline-derived CDR1 and CDR2 are SGHRS and YFSETQ. CDR3 size: 13 residues. CDR3 residues: CASGSQGFYGYTF. CDR3 sequence (DNA): TGCGCCAGCGGCTCACAGGGGTTCTATGGCTACACCTTC.

The V gene is TRBV10-3, the J gene TRBJ1-4; no clear D. V lost 4 bases and J lost 4, with 7 bases in between. Germline CDR1 and CDR2: ENHRY and SYGVKD. The CDR3 contains 13 residues. The CDR3 loop is CAISGPNNEKLFF. CDR3 in DNA: TGTGCCATCAGTGGACCTAATAATGAAAAACTGTTTTTT.

The chain is built from TRBV7-2 and TRBJ2-5; D is possibly TRBD1 (5 bases). Trimming took 0 bases from V and 4 from J, leaving 15 bases between them. Germline loops: CDR1 SGHTA, CDR2 FQGNSA. The CDR3 covers 16 residues. The CDR3 reads CASSLAPAGLGETQYF. The DNA for the CDR3 is TGTGCCAGCAGCTTAGCGCCGGCAGGGCTGGGAGAGACCCAGTACTTC.

This clonotype was observed a few times. The J gene is TRBJ1-2, the V gene TRBV7-9; no clear D gene. This CDR3 comprises 16 residues. Deletions cut 4 bases from V and 6 bases from J, with 21 bases between. Germline V gene lookup returns CDR1 SEHNR and CDR2 FQNEAQ (reference sequence). This CDR3 reads CASSSSWDYLLNGYTF. The DNA for the CDR3 is TGTGCCAGCAGCTCGTCATGGGATTACCTGCTTAATGGCTACACCTTC.

CDR3 nucleotide sequence: TGTGCCAGCAGTGAAGCGTCCTCCGGATCCTACAATGAGCAGTTCTTC. Its protein product is CASSEASSGSYNEQFF. This chain uses TRBV2 with TRBJ2-1; no firm D call. Trimming stripped 0 bases from V and 1 base from J, with 10 bases between. This CDR3 is built from 16 residues. Per the germline V gene, CDR1 is SNHLY and CDR2 is FYNNEI.

CDR3 protein: CSASDETYEQYF. The CDR3, as DNA: TGCAGTGCTTCGGACGAGACCTACGAGCAGTACTTC. The J gene is TRBJ2-7, the V gene TRBV20-1; D remains unclear. Germline CDR1 reads DFQATT; CDR2 reads SNEGSKA (reference sequence). V lost 5 bases and J 2 bases, leaving 10 bases between the germline ends. The CDR3 has 12 amino acids.

This clonotype was seen a few times. V gene TRBV3-1 combines with J gene TRBJ1-1; D not certain. The CDR3 contains 16 residues. The V end was cut by 1 base, the J end by 2 bases, with 14 bases between. Germline V lookup: CDR1 LGHDT, CDR2 YNNKEL (reference sequence). The CDR3, as DNA: TGTGCCAGCAGCCAAGGAAGGCAGCGTATCAACACTGAAGCTTTCTTT. Translation: CASSQGRQRINTEAFF.

V is TRBV30 and J is TRBJ1-1; maybe TRBD1 (5 bases). The CDR3 loop spans 13 amino acids. CDR1 is GTSNPN and CDR2 is SVGIG in the germline V gene (reference sequence). The germline V and J ends were trimmed by 2 bases and 1 base, with 8 bases remaining between them. The CDR3: CAWSWGGNTEAFF. CDR3 in DNA: TGTGCCTGGAGTTGGGGGGGGAACACTGAAGCTTTCTTT.

The chain has TRBV6-5 and TRBJ1-1; D is undetermined. CDR3 length: 12 amino acids. V lost 0 bases to trimming and J lost 11 bases, with 10 bases between them. The germline V gene has CDR1 MNHEY and CDR2 SVGAGI. DNA for the CDR3: TGTGCCAGCAGTTACTCGGGAATTATCGCTTTCTTT. Translation: CASSYSGIIAFF.

This clonotype was detected a few times. V is TRBV20-1 and J is TRBJ2-7, with D possibly matching TRBD1 (5 bases). The CDR3 extends over 12 amino acids. V lost 7 bases, J lost 2 bases, and 12 bases lay in between. The germline CDR1 and CDR2 sequences are DFQATT and SNEGSKA (reference sequence). CDR3 amino acids: CSGDGRAYEQYF. The CDR3, as DNA: TGCAGTGGTGATGGCAGGGCCTACGAGCAGTACTTC.

With regard to this clonotype: One end of the junction is discordant with germline, which a read error may explain. The V gene is TRBV5-1, the J gene TRBJ1-2; D remains unclear. Per the germline V gene, CDR1 is SGHRS and CDR2 is YFSETQ. The CDR3 length is 15 residues. This chain's CDR3 is CASSLRTDTNYGYNF. For the CDR3, the DNA is TGCGCCAGCAGCTTGCGGACGGATACTAACTATGGCTACAACTTC. Full variable domain (rest looked up from reference TRBV5-1 and TRBJ1-2): KAGVTQTPRYLIKTRGQQVTLSCSPISGHRSVSWYQQTPGQGLQFLFEYFSETQRNKGNFPGRFSGRQFSNSRSEMNVSTLELGDSALYLCASSLRTDTNYGYNFGSGTRLTVV.

The chain joins TRBV20-1 to TRBJ1-1; possibly TRBD1 for D (6 bases). Trimming stripped 6 bases from V and 12 bases from J, with 20 bases between. The CDR3 extends over 12 amino acids. Germline CDR1 reads DFQATT; CDR2 reads SNEGSKA (reference sequence). CDR3 residues: CSAKAQGIRTFF. The CDR3 coding sequence is TGCAGTGCAAAGGCACAGGGTATTCGGACTTTCTTT.

The gene calls are TRBV6-1 and TRBJ2-5; 8 positions agree with TRBD1. The V gene's germline CDR1 is MNHNS and CDR2 SASEGT. CDR3 length: 18 amino acids. V was clipped by 5 bases and J by 2 bases; unmatched bases: 16. As DNA, the CDR3 is TGTGCCAGCAGTCCCCTCTGGACAGGGACGGTCACTCAAGAGACCCAGTACTTC. Translating gives CASSPLWTGTVTQETQYF.

The chain employs TRBV20-1 and TRBJ2-1; 11 bases fit TRBD2. The CDR3 runs 16 residues. In germline, CDR1 is DFQATT, CDR2 SNEGSKA (reference sequence). Unmatched junction bases numbered 11, after V lost 4 bases and J lost 6 bases. For the CDR3, the DNA is TGCAGTGCTATGGTAGCGGGAGGGGGTTTTTCCAATGAGCAGTTCTTC. It yields the protein CSAMVAGGGFSNEQFF.